The 12 T cell receptor beta chains listed next were all sequenced from one sample in a study of blood T cell repertoires in COVID-19. The repertoire was sequenced with immunoSEQ multiplex PCR; TCRdb's copy has only in-frame clones and lacks some. The table shows around 180,000 clones, with more than 75% occurring only once. Source material: peripheral blood. The receptors derive from a man in his forties or fifties with active or convalescent COVID-19.

The chain employs TRBV5-5 and TRBJ1-1, with TRBD1 matching over 7 bases. The V and J ends lost 0 bases and 1 base, in that order; junction bases with no gene match: 15. CDR3 length equals 19 residues. Per germline, CDR1 SGHKS and CDR2 YYEKEE (reference sequence). The CDR3 sequence: CASSLASRDRRTSNTEAFF. CDR3 DNA: TGTGCCAGCAGCTTGGCAAGCCGGGACAGACGAACTTCGAACACTGAAGCTTTCTTT.

The rearrangement uses TRBV7-2 and TRBJ1-1; D is uncertain. V was shortened by 6 bases and J by 1 base, with 9 bases between the two germline ends. The germline CDR1 and CDR2 sequences are SGHTA and FQGNSA. This CDR3 has 13 amino acids. DNA for the CDR3: TGTGCCAGCAGGCGCGAGGGGAACACTGAAGCTTTCTTT. Its protein is CASRREGNTEAFF.

The CDR3 bases are TGTGCCAGCTCACAAACAGGAATCGGTGGCTACACCTTC. Encoded protein: CASSQTGIGGYTF. The rearrangement links TRBV18 to TRBJ1-2; D is possibly TRBD1 (5 bases). Trimming pared 4 bases from V and 7 bases from J, leaving 13 bases between. This CDR3 is built from 13 residues. The V gene's germline CDR1 is KGHSH and CDR2 LQKENI.

The genes are TRBV11-3 and TRBJ1-2; TRBD1 is a possible D gene (6 bases). The CDR3 runs to 17 residues. The V end was cut by 7 bases, the J end by 6 bases, with 27 bases between. CDR1 SGHNT and CDR2 YENEEA come from the germline V gene. In nucleotides, the CDR3 is TGTGCCAGCACCGGCCGAATGAAACACAGGGTGAGGGATGGCTACACCTTC. Translating gives CASTGRMKHRVRDGYTF.

The V and J genes are TRBV5-1 and TRBJ2-7, with TRBD1 matching 8 bases. CDR1 is SGHRS, CDR2 YFSETQ, per germline. The V and J ends lost 0 bases and 2 bases, in that order; junction bases with no gene match: 4. CDR3 length: 15 amino acids. CDR3 in DNA: TGCGCCAGCAGCTTGGGGTCAGGGGGCGCCTACGAGCAGTACTTC. Its translation: CASSLGSGGAYEQYF.

CDR3 region: CASSASMNTEAFF. CDR3 in DNA: TGCGCCAGCAGTGCGAGTATGAACACTGAAGCTTTCTTT. The rearrangement joins TRBV10-1 to TRBJ1-1, with D hard to call. Trimming stripped 4 bases from V and 0 bases from J, with 6 bases between. Germline V CDR1 and CDR2: WNHNN, SYGVQD (reference sequence). This CDR3 contains 13 residues.

This rearrangement joins TRBV6-5 to TRBJ2-7, with 7 positions matching TRBD2. The J segment lost 2 bases and the V segment lost 0 bases, leaving 7 bases of the junction unmatched. The CDR3 length is 16 residues. The V gene's germline CDR1 is MNHEY and CDR2 SVGAGI. The CDR3 coding sequence is TGTGCCAGCAGTTACTCGATGTTAGCGGGCGCCTACGAGCAGTACTTC. Protein sequence: CASSYSMLAGAYEQYF.

This chain links TRBV5-1 with TRBJ2-5; TRBD2 matches at 10 bases. V was pared by 5 bases and J by 0 bases, with 25 bases of the junction left unmatched. The CDR3 covers 22 residues. In germline, CDR1 is SGHRS, CDR2 YFSETQ. CDR3 amino acids: CASRVEGPSRASGGKYQETQYF. In DNA, the CDR3 is TGCGCCAGCAGGGTCGAGGGACCCAGTCGGGCTAGCGGGGGCAAGTACCAAGAGACCCAGTACTTC.

The chain recombines TRBV4-1 with TRBJ2-7; D call uncertain. The V end lost 0 bases, the J end lost 2 bases, and 8 bases lay between the germline ends. The CDR3 totals 14 residues. Germline V gene sequence: CDR1 MGHRA, CDR2 YSYEKL. The chain's CDR3 is CASSQENRAYEQYF. CDR3 DNA: TGCGCCAGCAGCCAAGAAAACAGAGCCTACGAGCAGTACTTC.

In its sample, this clone was seen once. The J gene is TRBJ2-1, the V gene TRBV9; D is undetermined. This CDR3 comprises 14 residues. The germline V gene has CDR1 SGDLS and CDR2 YYNGEE. The ends were cut back, 2 bases at V and 1 base at J, with 7 bases in the middle. As DNA, the CDR3 is TGTGCCAGCAGCGTTGTCAAATCCTACAATGAGCAGTTCTTC. This codes for CASSVVKSYNEQFF.

In this sample, this clone turned up once. This rearrangement joins TRBV25-1 to TRBJ2-1, with TRBD1 matching 8 bases. The CDR3 runs to 13 residues. Trimming at V came to 3 bases and at J to 10 bases, leaving 5 bases not matched to a gene. From germline, CDR1 is MGHDK and CDR2 SYGVNS. CDR3 protein: CASSDRQGSEQFF. CDR3 in DNA: TGTGCCAGCAGTGACCGACAGGGGTCCGAGCAGTTCTTC.

This clone was observed a handful of times. The chain is built from TRBV28 and TRBJ1-5; D ambiguous. The CDR3 has 14 amino acids. Trimming stripped 3 bases from V and 2 bases from J, with 8 bases between. Germline CDR1 and CDR2: MDHEN and SYDVKM. The CDR3 loop is CASSFLSGNQPQHF. In DNA form, the CDR3 reads TGTGCCAGCAGTTTTCTCAGCGGCAATCAGCCCCAGCATTTT.